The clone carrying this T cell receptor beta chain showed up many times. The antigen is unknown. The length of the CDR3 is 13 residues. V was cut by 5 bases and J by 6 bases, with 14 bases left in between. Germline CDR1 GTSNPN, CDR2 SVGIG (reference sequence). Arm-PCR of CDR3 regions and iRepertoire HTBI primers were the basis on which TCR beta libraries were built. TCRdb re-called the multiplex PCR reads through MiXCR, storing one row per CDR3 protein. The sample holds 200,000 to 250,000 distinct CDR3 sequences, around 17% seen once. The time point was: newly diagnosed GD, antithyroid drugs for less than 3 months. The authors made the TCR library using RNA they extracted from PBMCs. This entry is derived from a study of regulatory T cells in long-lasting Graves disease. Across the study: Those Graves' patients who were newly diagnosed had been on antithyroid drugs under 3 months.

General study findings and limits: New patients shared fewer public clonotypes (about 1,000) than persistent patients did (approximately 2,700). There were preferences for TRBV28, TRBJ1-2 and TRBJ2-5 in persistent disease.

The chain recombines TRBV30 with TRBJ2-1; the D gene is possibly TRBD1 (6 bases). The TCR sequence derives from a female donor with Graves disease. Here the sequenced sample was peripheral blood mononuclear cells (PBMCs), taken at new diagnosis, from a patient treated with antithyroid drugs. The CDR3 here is CAWGWGLANEQFF. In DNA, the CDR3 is TGTGCCTGGGGGTGGGGGCTAGCCAATGAGCAGTTCTTC.